A single sample gave rise to the 13 T cell receptor beta chains below, sequenced in a study of T cell repertoires in cytomegalovirus infection. These receptors have no known antigen. Via MiXCR, TCRdb re-called the reads, giving one row per CDR3 protein. The sample shows around 710,000 distinct CDR3 sequences, 25% to 30% of them seen only once. Sequencing was performed on cultured CD8+ T cells from PBMCs, taken from culture after CMV antigen stimulation. Receptor source: a human donor in good health (CMV status not recorded). Some clones in this sample may be carry-over from other donors' samples.

This clonotype was counted ten times or more. V is TRBV12-3 or TRBV12-4 and J is TRBJ1-2; TRBD1 is a possible D gene (6 bases). This CDR3 has 14 amino acids. Trimming pared 6 bases from V and 3 bases from J, leaving 14 bases between. CDR3 loop: CASSLAGQDYGYTF. The CDR3 nucleotides read TGTGCCAGCAGCCTTGCGGGACAAGACTATGGCTACACCTTC.

The CDR3 sequence is CASSFIGGGDTEAFF. CDR3 DNA sequence: TGTGCCAGCAGTTTTATAGGGGGGGGAGACACTGAAGCTTTCTTT. The gene calls are TRBV27 and TRBJ1-1, with D possibly being TRBD1 (6 bases). CDR1 is MNHEY, CDR2 SMNVEV, per germline (reference sequence). This CDR3 is 15 amino acids long. With 3 bases removed from V and 3 bases from J, the gap between germline ends came to 14 bases.

CDR3 nucleotides: TGTGCCAGCTCCTGGGCTCCACGAGAAGAGTACGTC. Its protein is CASSWAPREEYV. V and J are TRBV2 and TRBJ2-7, with D uncertain. The CDR3 extends over 12 amino acids. With 8 bases removed from V and 11 bases from J, the gap between germline ends came to 19 bases. Germline V gene lookup returns CDR1 SNHLY and CDR2 FYNNEI.

The chain uses TRBV27 and TRBJ1-6, with 8 nucleotides matching TRBD1. The trim removed 9 bases at V and 6 bases at J, leaving 13 bases unmatched. The germline gives CDR1 MNHEY, CDR2 SMNVEV (reference sequence). The CDR3 extends over 16 amino acids. CDR3 nucleotides: TGTGCCAGTTCCGGTCGCACAGGGGGACTTAATTCACCCCTCCACTTT. Protein product: CASSGRTGGLNSPLHF.

The gene calls are TRBV6-2 or TRBV6-3 and TRBJ1-2, with unresolved D. Per the germline V gene, CDR1 is MNHEY and CDR2 is SVGEGT. Trimming stripped 7 bases from V and 8 bases from J, with 17 bases between. CDR3 length equals 13 residues. The CDR3 loop reads CASTHRRIEGYTF. The CDR3 nucleotides read TGTGCCAGCACCCACCGCCGTATTGAGGGCTACACCTTC.

The V call is TRBV11-2, the J call TRBJ2-1; D tentatively reads TRBD1 or TRBD2 (7 bases each). The V end was cut by 3 bases, the J end by 1 base, with 13 bases between. CDR3 length: 16 residues. CDR1 SGHAT and CDR2 FQNNGV come from the germline V gene. The CDR3 is CASSFRGGHSYNEQFF. The CDR3 nucleotides are TGTGCCAGCAGCTTCAGGGGGGGACATTCCTACAATGAGCAGTTCTTC.

In this sample, this clonotype turned up a few times. CDR3 nucleotides: TGTGCCAGCACCAAAACAAGGGAGTTGGCAGGGCTTGGCTACACCTTC. Amino acid sequence: CASTKTRELAGLGYTF. The chain uses TRBV6-2 or TRBV6-3 and TRBJ1-2; possible D gene TRBD1, 5 bases. Trimming pared 7 bases from V and 7 bases from J, leaving 25 bases between. The germline V gene encodes CDR1 MNHEY and CDR2 SVGEGT. The CDR3 totals 16 residues.

This clonotype was picked up a small number of times. The chain is built from TRBV19 and TRBJ1-1; no firm D call. Per the germline V gene, CDR1 is LNHDA and CDR2 is SQIVND (reference sequence). This CDR3 comprises 13 residues. Trimming cost V 5 bases and J 3 bases, with 10 bases left between them. This chain's CDR3 is CASSLGSHTEAFF. In DNA, the CDR3 is TGTGCCAGTAGTCTGGGGAGTCACACTGAAGCTTTCTTT.

V and J are TRBV28 and TRBJ2-1; a possible D gene is TRBD2 (6 bases). This CDR3 comprises 16 residues. The V gene's germline CDR1 is MDHEN and CDR2 SYDVKM. Trimming removed 6 bases from V and 8 bases from J, with 23 bases in between. CDR3 bases: TGTGCCAGCAGGGACTTGGAGGGTATACCGAGGGATGAGCAGTTCTTC. Its translation is CASRDLEGIPRDEQFF.

The chain joins TRBV12-3 or TRBV12-4 to TRBJ2-5; D assignment may be TRBD1 or TRBD2 (5 bases each). The CDR3 contains 15 residues. V lost 6 bases to trimming and J lost 1 base, with 15 bases between them. In DNA form, the CDR3 reads TGTGCCAGCAGCCCTTGGGGGAATCCCCAAGAGACCCAGTACTTC. It is translated as CASSPWGNPQETQYF.

The CDR3 region is CASSFLQPISGQPQHF. The CDR3, as DNA: TGTGCCAGCAGCTTCTTGCAGCCAATCTCAGGTCAGCCCCAGCATTTT. The chain uses TRBV7-8 and TRBJ1-5; D gene uncertain. V lost 3 bases, J lost 6 bases, and 18 bases lay in between. Germline-derived CDR1 and CDR2 are SGHVS and FQNEAQ. The CDR3 is 16 residues long.

This clonotype was counted at least ten times. This chain uses TRBV6-1 with TRBJ1-5, with TRBD1 as a possible D gene (5 bases). Trimming took 1 base from V and 6 from J, leaving 7 bases between them. Germline loops: CDR1 MNHNS, CDR2 SASEGT. The CDR3 is 13 amino acids. The chain's CDR3 is CASSEGGSQPQHF. CDR3 sequence (DNA): TGTGCCAGCAGTGAAGGGGGCAGTCAGCCCCAGCATTTT.

This clonotype was seen a handful of times. V is TRBV4-1 and J is TRBJ1-5, with a possible D match to TRBD1 (6 bases). The germline V and J ends were trimmed by 5 bases and 7 bases, with 12 bases remaining between them. CDR1 is MGHRA, CDR2 YSYEKL, per germline. This CDR3 region has 13 residues. The CDR3 bases are TGCGCCAGCAGCGATGGAGGGGGACAGCCCCAGCATTTT. Protein product: CASSDGGGQPQHF.